This T cell receptor (beta chain) was captured in a study of identical twins. Study-level results: There were fewer insertions in abundant cord blood beta clonotypes, but memory repertoires showed no such pattern.

Details on this clonotype: What it binds is unknown.

CDR3 length: 17 amino acids. J lost 5 bases, V lost 5 bases, and 13 bases had no gene match. Per germline, CDR1 SGHAT and CDR2 FQNNGV. Carrying unique molecular identifiers, the cDNA also gained a universal primer site through template switching. TCRdb processed the 5' RACE reads anew with MiXCR; each CDR3 protein has one entry. The table lists 400,000 to 500,000 distinct CDR3 sequences, roughly an eighth of them singletons. In addition, the sample was reused for a study of yellow fever vaccine responses in identical twins. That paper notes: Twins reportedly showed a vaccine T cell response that seemed partly convergent and partly personalized.

Sequencing was performed on CD4+ T cells sorted from blood. This chain uses TRBV11-2 with TRBJ2-1, with 9 bases lining up with TRBD2. This receptor was taken from a woman aged 18-29 years in good health. This CDR3 is CASSPPAREGPHNEQFF. DNA of the CDR3: TGTGCCAGCAGCCCCCCGGCGCGGGAGGGCCCCCACAATGAGCAGTTCTTC.